This T cell receptor beta chain is from a study of T cells in Graves' hyperthyroidism and ophthalmopathy (dated by TCRdb to between 2019 and 2020). Describing the broader study: Peripheral blood samples were taken at initial diagnosis, before any treatment was given. The paper reports TCR Vbeta CDR3 sequencing of 140 or so peripheral blood samples: approximately 41 ophthalmopathy, under 80 hyperthyroidism and about 17 progressor patients. Prospective prediction of ophthalmopathy was tested in an independent validation cohort consisting of 18 to 20 hyperthyroidism patients and about 17 patients who later progressed to ophthalmopathy. The 75 to 100 discovery patients were randomly split 7:3 into training and test sets. To identify distinguishing TCR V-J signatures, a discovery cohort of around 100 patients was used, comprising approximately 40 with Graves' ophthalmopathy and around 57 with stable Graves' hyperthyroidism. The study also compared thyroid tissue and blood T-cell repertoires from about six Graves' hyperthyroidism patients. After blood sampling, hyperthyroidism patients were treated with methimazole at a starting dose of 30 mg daily, and ophthalmopathy patients were treated with high-dose intravenous methylprednisolone. General study outcomes and caveats: Sample size was not statistically predetermined, and blinding of investigators to group allocation was not performed. A model built on a 13 V-J signature distinguished ophthalmopathy from stable hyperthyroidism, reaching approximately 89% sensitivity and around 81% specificity in cross-validation and 80%/75% in testing. In validation, the model predicted progression to ophthalmopathy with approximately 70% sensitivity and about 72% specificity, a median of 6.5 months before onset. Most expanded thyroid clonotypes (frequency above 0.001) were also detected in blood, a finding suggesting that blood repertoires may reflect thyroid immune responses.

Amplification of TCR beta CDR3 regions was carried out from RNA transcripts. A first-round RT-PCR of the TCR CDR3 used the HTBI primer set with the Qiagen OneStep RT-PCR kit. Libraries were constructed in a second round of multiplex PCR, after which size selection and purification were carried out. The libraries were sequenced on an Illumina HiSeq2000 using paired-end 100 bp reads. The published analysis was carried out like this. SOAPnuke was used to process the raw data, removing reads that contained adapters or uncalled bases, had a mean Phred below 15, or lacked an exact match to the constant primer or identifier. COPE v1.2.5 was used to merge high-quality paired reads, and clonotypes were defined as unique nucleotide sequences. MiTCR v1.1 was used to align clonotypes to the IMGT TRBV, TRBD and TRBJ reference segments. The analysis included only V-J combinations with a frequency above 0.0001, which together covered over 98% of the repertoires. The TCS score was defined as F50 (clonal expansion) divided by E x V (chaos), with BLOSUM62-based TCRdist calculated between CDR3 peptides within each V-J. Welch's t-statistics and random forest reduced several hundred V-J features to 13, which were used in a naive Bayes classifier (R e1071). TCRdb ran its own pipeline on the public reads, namely fastp trimming at Q25 and MiXCR clone calling, and kept in-frame beta chains. All rows with the same CDR3 protein become a single entry with the most common DNA and genes. The V and J calls and clone size are TCRdb's, not the authors'. This sample has 200,000 to 250,000 distinct CDR3 sequences in its table, and roughly 15% of those were observed once. 28% of the sample is held by the ten biggest clonotypes.

Ophthalmopathy patients had moderately to severely active disease, Clinical Activity Score of at least 3, NOSPECS grade of at least 4, and duration under 3 months. Patients with uncontrolled infections, other autoimmune diseases, pregnancy or lactation were excluded. Diagnoses relied on clinical symptoms, serum thyroxine and TRAb, thyroid ultrasound and orbital computed tomography. PBMCs were isolated from 10 ml of fresh peripheral blood by Ficoll-Paque density gradient centrifugation. Trizol reagent was used to extract total RNA, and RNA quality was then checked on an Agilent 2100 Bioanalyzer. Remarks on this clonotype: What antigen it recognizes has not been identified. No base quality information exists; no much larger clone differs at one position.

The CDR3 runs 15 residues from the cysteine to the phenylalanine. The retained sequence is limited to the CDR3, 45 bases, with the frame set at the first base. The germline V gene (reference sequence) gives CDR1 as LNHDA and CDR2 as SQIVND. Compared with germline, V lacks 6 bases and J lacks 6 bases; bases without a gene match: 6. The receptor's source is a woman under 30 with Graves' ophthalmopathy. In this chain, TRBV19 is recombined with TRBJ2-2, and TRBD2 matches 11 of the central bases. Sequenced input: blood. The CDR3 here reads CASRRSGGASGELFF. The nucleotide sequence is given as TGTGCCAGTAGGCGTAGCGGGGGGGCGTCCGGGGAGCTGTTTTTT. Where the CDR3 stops, the reference TRBV19 and TRBJ2-2 genes take over; the full variable domain is DGGITQSPKYLFRKEGQNVTLSCEQNLNHDAMYWYRQDPGQGLRLIYYSQIVNDFQKGDIAEGYSVSREKKESFPLTVTSAQKNPTAFYLCASRRSGGASGELFFGEGSRLTVL.